The rows below give T cell receptor beta chains drawn from one sample of a study of control samples from healthy donors and cancer patients. Assay used: immunoSEQ multiplex PCR; TCRdb lists only in-frame clones, some missing. The sample lists around 93,000 clones, roughly 92% occurring once. Sequencing was done on a sample of blood. Every receptor here comes from a human donor in good health. The donor label of this sample is uncertain. Each CDR3 is given without its conserved first and last residue. A row's size may be missing; if present it is once, few, many or a size class.

CDR3aa: ASSGSDNSNQPQH
v_gene: TRBV28
j_gene: TRBJ1-5
abundance: once

CDR3aa: ASSLFGSGGAWGYT
v_gene: TRBV27
j_gene: TRBJ1-2
abundance: .

CDR3aa: ASSLTGLETQY
v_gene: TRBV12-3/TRBV12-4
j_gene: TRBJ2-5
abundance: .

CDR3aa: ASSSGLAGGPGELF
v_gene: TRBV6-5
j_gene: TRBJ2-2
abundance: .

CDR3aa: ASSLYRGQPQH
v_gene: TRBV12-3/TRBV12-4
j_gene: TRBJ1-5
abundance: .

CDR3aa: ASSLSASGANVLT
v_gene: TRBV27
j_gene: TRBJ2-6
abundance: .

CDR3aa: ASSHGWAASNEKLF
v_gene: TRBV4-3
j_gene: TRBJ1-4
abundance: .

CDR3aa: ASSPSVFWGELF
v_gene: TRBV9
j_gene: TRBJ2-2
abundance: .

CDR3aa: ASSPGQGGETQY
v_gene: TRBV18
j_gene: TRBJ2-5
abundance: .

CDR3aa: ASSQVGFEQF
v_gene: TRBV14
j_gene: TRBJ2-1
abundance: .

CDR3aa: SVITGGWRSNQPQH
v_gene: TRBV29-1
j_gene: TRBJ1-5
abundance: .

CDR3aa: ASSSWSDEQF
v_gene: TRBV6-2/TRBV6-3
j_gene: TRBJ2-1
abundance: .

CDR3aa: ASSSGGAGDTQY
v_gene: TRBV6-6
j_gene: TRBJ2-3
abundance: .

CDR3aa: ASSQDLGLTRYEQY
v_gene: TRBV14
j_gene: TRBJ2-7
abundance: .

CDR3aa: ASSRGGGDQETQY
v_gene: TRBV19
j_gene: TRBJ2-5
abundance: .

CDR3aa: ASSHTSGGADTQY
v_gene: TRBV5-5
j_gene: TRBJ2-3
abundance: few

CDR3aa: SVDGTGGGNEQF
v_gene: TRBV29-1
j_gene: TRBJ2-1
abundance: .

CDR3aa: ASSQHLGSDQPQH
v_gene: TRBV4-3
j_gene: TRBJ1-5
abundance: once

CDR3aa: ASSVTSGEKLF
v_gene: TRBV7-9
j_gene: TRBJ1-4
abundance: .

CDR3aa: AWAGHGLNYGYT
v_gene: TRBV30
j_gene: TRBJ1-2
abundance: .

CDR3aa: ASSLGGAEGEKLF
v_gene: TRBV19
j_gene: TRBJ1-4
abundance: .

CDR3aa: ASSEGQGLNQPQH
v_gene: TRBV5-1
j_gene: TRBJ1-5
abundance: .

CDR3aa: ASSFGQSPLH
v_gene: TRBV12-3/TRBV12-4
j_gene: TRBJ1-6
abundance: .

CDR3aa: ASSERGQGINGYT
v_gene: TRBV2
j_gene: TRBJ1-2
abundance: .

CDR3aa: ASSYGQEGEKLF
v_gene: TRBV6-2/TRBV6-3
j_gene: TRBJ1-4
abundance: .

CDR3aa: ASSPGLEIPYTQY
v_gene: TRBV5-1
j_gene: TRBJ2-3
abundance: .

CDR3aa: ATNRVAGIHSSYNEQF
v_gene: TRBV24-1
j_gene: TRBJ2-1
abundance: .

CDR3aa: ASSQDFRQNNEKLF
v_gene: TRBV4-3
j_gene: TRBJ1-4
abundance: .

CDR3aa: ASSRTGNEQF
v_gene: TRBV2
j_gene: TRBJ2-1
abundance: .

CDR3aa: ASTPEGQPYNEQF
v_gene: TRBV9
j_gene: TRBJ2-1
abundance: .

CDR3aa: ASSRSGGGEELF
v_gene: TRBV3-1/TRBV3-2
j_gene: TRBJ1-4
abundance: .